The T cell receptor beta chain under discussion was sequenced for a study of shared clonotypes between healthy human individuals. The wider study: Samples came from a couple of female and a few male donors aged 18 to 49. Study-wide findings and caveats: Approximately 5% was the fraction of naive CD4 clonotypes found shared across four donors.

Caucasian adults living in Nashville, Tennessee, provided all samples. The authors split each subset's genomic DNA evenly across several immunoSEQ plates. Method: immunoSEQ multiplex PCR; TCRdb's copy keeps in-frame clones and lacks some. The top ten hold 0.3% to 0.45% of the sample, which has approximately 2,000,000 clones, roughly 90% seen once. The CDR3 spans 15 residues. Trimming took 0 bases from V and 7 from J, leaving 16 bases between them. CDR1 SGHDT and CDR2 YYEEEE come from the germline V gene. Remarks on this clone: Its antigen is not identified.

The sequenced sample was naive CD4+ T cells from PBMCs. Subset specified: CD45RA+ positively selected. The receptor comes from a man in his late teens or twenties in good health. Some clones in this sample may be carry-over from other donors' samples. The chain recombines TRBV5-6 with TRBJ2-5; TRBD1 is a possible D gene (5 bases). As DNA, the CDR3 is TGTGCCAGCAGCTTGGATGGGGCGGTAACAGGGACCCAGTACTTC. Translating it yields CASSLDGAVTGTQYF.